This TCR beta chain was sequenced during a study of blood T cell repertoires in COVID-19. As for the study in general: Sample material is recorded as cDNA or gDNA derived from T cells, B-cell-depleted T cells, or PBMCs.

Here immunoSEQ multiplex PCR was the method, and the copy in TCRdb shows in-frame clones only, minus some. The sample consists of a few hundred thousand clones, around 83% of them appearing once. This CDR3 comprises 14 residues. V lost 6 bases to trimming and J lost 8 bases, with 19 bases between them. Germline CDR1 MNHNS, CDR2 SASEGT. This sequence joins TRBV6-1 and TRBJ1-2; maybe TRBD1 (6 bases). The sample consisted of peripheral blood. The clonotype was recovered from a man aged 50-60 years who had recovered from COVID-19. CDR3 nucleotide sequence: TGTGCCAGCAGCTCACGCCTCGGACAGCTGGGCTACACCTTC. It is translated as CASSSRLGQLGYTF.